Described below is a single T cell receptor (beta chain) sequence and its context. The table lists this clonotype with many counts. There is no known antigen for this receptor. No quality values exist for individual bases; no much larger clone is one base distant. The donors were about 40 Caucasian individuals from Russia, aged roughly 6 to 100 years, who were systemically healthy. Each donor gave 8 to 10 milliliters of peripheral blood, collected into EDTA-treated Vacutainer tubes. Ficoll-Paque density-gradient centrifugation was used to isolate PBMCs, with at least 7 million obtained per sample. Total RNA, at least 5 micrograms per sample, was extracted from PBMCs with Trizol reagent. The percentages of naive CD45RAhigh/CD27high T cells were determined by flow cytometry on a PBMC aliquot from every donor. The entry originates in a study of blood T cells in healthy people across ages (dated by TCRdb to between 2014 and 2017). Regarding the study in general: In model experiments, roughly one uniquely barcoded TCR beta cDNA molecule per two T cells was captured by template switching. Using deep sequencing normalized with unique cDNA molecular identifiers, the study measured how TCR beta repertoire diversity changes with age. The donors were split into four age groups: young (average around 15 years), middle-aged (more than 35), aged (approximately 60) and long-lived (about 82). Donors of different ages were randomly distributed across sequencing lanes to avoid experimental bias. The study analyzed two additional independent replicas of 1 million unique cDNA reads from the same blood draw for two donors, one aged 18 to 29 and one aged 80 or older.

Results and caveats for the whole study, not just this receptor: As age increased, observed TCR beta diversity per million T cells dropped in a roughly linear way, and a significant reduction was already evident by age 40. Estimates of total diversity based on one million sequenced T cells were regarded as lower bounds and as underestimates. Since profiling was done on bulk unsorted PBMCs, naive and antigen-experienced compartments could not be conclusively compared. Compared with the aged group, more naive CD4+ T cells, fewer expanded clones and increased TCR diversity were shown by the long-lived group, suggesting age selection. The percentage of naive T cells measured by flow cytometry correlated strongly with observed TCR beta diversity. Because donor CMV infection status was unknown, age-related changes in expanded clonotypes were potentially confounded.

The library was generated by 5' RACE. Instrument on record: Illumina HiSeq 2500. A second PCR of about 7 to 12 cycles was run with a J-beta primer mix and a sample-barcoded 5' primer. Each TCR beta cDNA molecule received a unique molecular identifier from a template-switch 5' adaptor carrying 12 random nucleotides. Each sample yielded at least 3 million CDR3-containing paired-end reads. First-strand cDNA synthesis was performed from all RNA using the Mint cDNA synthesis kit, with priming by a TRBC-specific oligonucleotide. After uracil-DNA glycosylase treatment, a first 18-cycle PCR used universal primers M1SS and BC2_uni_R on all cDNA. On the study's bioinformatics: Each sample was normalized by randomly selecting 1 million high-quality reads, each carrying a distinct molecular identifier. Reads with shared molecular identifiers were discarded instead of being binned into consensus sequences. MiTCR, set to a Q25 quality threshold and the strictest error-elimination algorithm, was used for CDR3 identification, clonotype clustering and error correction. A nonparametric unseen species model with Euler transformation was used to estimate lower-bound total TCR beta diversity. The public reads were reprocessed in TCRdb via fastp at Q25 and MiXCR, keeping in-frame beta chains. Every entry covers one CDR3 protein and lists the most common genes and DNA from its rows. The V and J calls come from TCRdb's annotation, not from the publication. The sample yields about 720,000 distinct CDR3 sequences; 20% to 25% were counted once. The top ten clonotypes cover 20% to 25% of the sample.

The germline V gene provides CDR1 MDHEN and CDR2 SYDVKM. The CDR3 covers 11 residues, taking in both the cysteine and the phenylalanine. CDR3 DNA is the only sequence kept; it has 33 bases, read in frame from the first base. Recombination linked TRBV28 to TRBJ2-1, with the D assignment possibly TRBD1 or TRBD2, given 5 matching bases for each. The end of the DNA fits TRBJ2-7 better, so the J call may be wrong. Material: blood. The receptor comes from a man aged 65 to 79 in good health. The DNA sequence is as follows: TGTGCCAGCAGTTTGGGGGAGGAGCAGTACTTC. Translated, this is CASSLGEEQYF.